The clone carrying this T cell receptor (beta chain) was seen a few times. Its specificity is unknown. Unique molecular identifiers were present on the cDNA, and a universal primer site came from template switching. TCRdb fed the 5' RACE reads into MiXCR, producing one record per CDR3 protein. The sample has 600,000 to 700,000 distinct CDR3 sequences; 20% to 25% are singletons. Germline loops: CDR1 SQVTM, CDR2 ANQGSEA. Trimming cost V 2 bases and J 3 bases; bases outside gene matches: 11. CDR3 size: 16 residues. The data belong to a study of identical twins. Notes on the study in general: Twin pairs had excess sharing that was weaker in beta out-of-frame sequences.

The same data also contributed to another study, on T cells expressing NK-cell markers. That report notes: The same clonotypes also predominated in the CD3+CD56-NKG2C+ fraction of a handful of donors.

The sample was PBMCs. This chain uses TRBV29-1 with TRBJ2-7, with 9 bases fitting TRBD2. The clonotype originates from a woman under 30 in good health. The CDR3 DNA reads TGCAGCGTTGAAAACAGACAGCTAGCGGGGAGCTACGAGCAGTACTTC. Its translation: CSVENRQLAGSYEQYF.